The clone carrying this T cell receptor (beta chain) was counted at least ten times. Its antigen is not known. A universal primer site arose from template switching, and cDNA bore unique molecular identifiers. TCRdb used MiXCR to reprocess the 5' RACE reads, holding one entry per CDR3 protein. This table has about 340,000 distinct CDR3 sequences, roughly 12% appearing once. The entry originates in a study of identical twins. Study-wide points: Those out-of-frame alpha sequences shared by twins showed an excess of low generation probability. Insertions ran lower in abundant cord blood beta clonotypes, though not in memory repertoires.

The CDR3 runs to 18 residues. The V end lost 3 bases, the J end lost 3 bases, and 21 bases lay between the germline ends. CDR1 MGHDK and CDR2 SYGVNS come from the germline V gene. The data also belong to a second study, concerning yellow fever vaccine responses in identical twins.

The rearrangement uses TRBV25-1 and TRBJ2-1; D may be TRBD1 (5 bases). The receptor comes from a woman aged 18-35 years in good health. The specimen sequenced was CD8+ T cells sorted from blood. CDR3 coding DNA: TGTGCCAGCAGTGACCATGACGAGCCAGGGCCTGTCTACAATGAGCAGTTCTTC. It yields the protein CASSDHDEPGPVYNEQFF.